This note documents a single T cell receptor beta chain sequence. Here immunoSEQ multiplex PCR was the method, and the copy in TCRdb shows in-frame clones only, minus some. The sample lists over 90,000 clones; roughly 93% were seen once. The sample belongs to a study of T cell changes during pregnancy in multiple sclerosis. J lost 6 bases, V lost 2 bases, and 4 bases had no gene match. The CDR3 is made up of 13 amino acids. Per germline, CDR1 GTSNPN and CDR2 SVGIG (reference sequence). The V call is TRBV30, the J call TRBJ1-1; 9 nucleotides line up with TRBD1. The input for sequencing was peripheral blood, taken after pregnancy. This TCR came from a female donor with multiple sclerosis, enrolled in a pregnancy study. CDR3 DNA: TGTGCCTGGAGTAGGGACAGGGAATCTGAAGCTTTCTTT. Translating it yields CAWSRDRESEAFF.